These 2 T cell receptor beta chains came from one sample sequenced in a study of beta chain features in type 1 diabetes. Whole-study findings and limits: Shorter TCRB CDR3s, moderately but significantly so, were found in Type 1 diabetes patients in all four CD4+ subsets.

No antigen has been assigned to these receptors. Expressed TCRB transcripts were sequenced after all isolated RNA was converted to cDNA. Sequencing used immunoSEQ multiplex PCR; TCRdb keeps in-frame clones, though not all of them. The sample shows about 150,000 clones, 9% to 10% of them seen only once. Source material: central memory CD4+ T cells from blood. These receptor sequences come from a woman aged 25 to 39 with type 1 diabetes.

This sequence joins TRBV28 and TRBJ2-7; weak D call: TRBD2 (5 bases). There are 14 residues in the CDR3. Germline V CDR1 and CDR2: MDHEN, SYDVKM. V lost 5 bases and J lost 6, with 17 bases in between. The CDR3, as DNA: TGTGCCAGCAGTCTAAGCCAGAGCGGAGGCGAGCAGTACTTC. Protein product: CASSLSQSGGEQYF.

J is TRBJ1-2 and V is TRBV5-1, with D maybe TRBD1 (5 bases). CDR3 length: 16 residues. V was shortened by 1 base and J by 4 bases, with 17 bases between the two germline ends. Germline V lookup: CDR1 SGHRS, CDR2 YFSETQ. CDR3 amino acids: CASSLNRIGGGYGYTF. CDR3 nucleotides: TGCGCCAGCAGCTTGAATCGTATTGGGGGAGGCTATGGCTACACCTTC.